This is a list of T cell receptor beta chains from one sample in a study of cytomegalovirus exposure and HLA in healthy donors. Method: immunoSEQ multiplex PCR; TCRdb's copy keeps in-frame clones and lacks some. The table includes 80,000 to 90,000 clones, 81% detected once. The specimen sequenced was PBMCs. These receptors came from a woman in her 30s in good health and CMV-seronegative. CDR3s include the opening cysteine and the closing phenylalanine or tryptophan. Fields, in order: CDR3 protein, CDR3 DNA, CDR3 length, J gene, D gene, V gene, clone size. The D gene is left open where the match is weak. Size values are once, few and many counts, or a class for expanded clones, and some rows have none.

CDR3 protein: CASSLVPGQGARYTEAFF
CDR3 DNA: TGTGCCAGCAGCTTAGTCCCGGGACAGGGGGCTCGGTACACTGAAGCTTTCTTT
CDR3 length: 18
J gene: TRBJ1-1
D gene: TRBD1
V gene: TRBV7-8
clone size: once

CDR3 protein: CSVSQGGGQFF
CDR3 DNA: TGCAGCGTGTCCCAGGGAGGAGGGCAGTTCTTC
CDR3 length: 11
J gene: TRBJ2-1
D gene: NA
V gene: TRBV29-1
clone size: NA

CDR3 protein: CASSFLAGDPDTQYF
CDR3 DNA: TGTGCCAGCAGCTTTTTAGCGGGAGACCCGGATACGCAGTATTTT
CDR3 length: 15
J gene: TRBJ2-3
D gene: TRBD2
V gene: TRBV7-3
clone size: NA

CDR3 protein: CASSFSGRDQETQYF
CDR3 DNA: TGTGCCAGCAGTTTTAGCGGGAGGGACCAAGAGACCCAGTACTTC
CDR3 length: 15
J gene: TRBJ2-5
D gene: TRBD2
V gene: TRBV28
clone size: NA

CDR3 protein: CASSQGWGGKAFF
CDR3 DNA: TGCGCCAGCAGCCAAGGCTGGGGGGGTAAAGCTTTCTTT
CDR3 length: 13
J gene: TRBJ1-1
D gene: NA
V gene: TRBV4-1
clone size: NA

CDR3 protein: CASSEGYSGRGYNEQFF
CDR3 DNA: TGCGCCAGCAGTGAAGGTTATAGCGGGAGAGGCTACAATGAGCAGTTCTTC
CDR3 length: 17
J gene: TRBJ2-1
D gene: TRBD2
V gene: TRBV10-2
clone size: NA

CDR3 protein: CASRDREAFF
CDR3 DNA: TGTGCCAGCAGGGACAGAGAAGCTTTCTTT
CDR3 length: 10
J gene: TRBJ1-1
D gene: NA
V gene: TRBV6-1
clone size: NA

CDR3 protein: CASSETGTVTEAFF
CDR3 DNA: TGTGCCAGCAGTGAAACCGGGACAGTCACTGAAGCTTTCTTT
CDR3 length: 14
J gene: TRBJ1-1
D gene: TRBD1
V gene: TRBV6-4
clone size: NA

CDR3 protein: CASSSSYTSRTGELFF
CDR3 DNA: NA
CDR3 length: 16
J gene: TRBJ2-2
D gene: NA
V gene: TRBV27
clone size: NA

CDR3 protein: CASSAPRTGANYGYTF
CDR3 DNA: TGTGCCAGCAGTGCTCCCCGGACAGGAGCTAACTATGGCTACACCTTC
CDR3 length: 16
J gene: TRBJ1-2
D gene: TRBD1
V gene: TRBV6-1
clone size: NA

CDR3 protein: CASSEGRTSGTDTQYF
CDR3 DNA: TGTGCCAGCAGCGAGGGGAGGACTAGCGGAACAGATACGCAGTATTTT
CDR3 length: 16
J gene: TRBJ2-3
D gene: TRBD2
V gene: TRBV7-3
clone size: few

CDR3 protein: CASSFLLAGAYNEQFF
CDR3 DNA: TGTGCCAGCAGTTTCCTCCTAGCGGGAGCCTACAATGAGCAGTTCTTC
CDR3 length: 16
J gene: TRBJ2-1
D gene: TRBD2
V gene: TRBV6-6
clone size: NA

CDR3 protein: CASGSGSYEQYF
CDR3 DNA: TGTGCCAGTGGATCAGGGTCCTACGAGCAGTACTTC
CDR3 length: 12
J gene: TRBJ2-7
D gene: NA
V gene: TRBV19
clone size: NA

CDR3 protein: CASSESSGNTIYF
CDR3 DNA: TGTGCCAGCAGTGAGAGCTCTGGAAACACCATATATTTT
CDR3 length: 13
J gene: TRBJ1-3
D gene: NA
V gene: TRBV6-6
clone size: NA

CDR3 protein: CASSLATGGNTEAFF
CDR3 DNA: TGTGCCAGCAGCTTGGCCACCGGGGGGAACACTGAAGCTTTCTTT
CDR3 length: 15
J gene: TRBJ1-1
D gene: NA
V gene: TRBV5-6
clone size: NA

CDR3 protein: CASSPRQTSGSGETQYF
CDR3 DNA: TGTGCCAGCAGCCCAAGGCAGACTAGCGGGAGTGGAGAGACCCAGTACTTC
CDR3 length: 17
J gene: TRBJ2-5
D gene: TRBD2
V gene: TRBV9
clone size: NA

CDR3 protein: CASSQDDRDYEQYF
CDR3 DNA: TGCGCCAGCAGCCAAGACGACAGGGACTACGAGCAGTACTTC
CDR3 length: 14
J gene: TRBJ2-7
D gene: TRBD1
V gene: TRBV4-1
clone size: NA

CDR3 protein: CATSRDMGGEYEQYF
CDR3 DNA: TGTGCCACCAGCAGAGATATGGGCGGGGAATACGAGCAGTACTTC
CDR3 length: 15
J gene: TRBJ2-7
D gene: NA
V gene: TRBV15
clone size: NA

CDR3 protein: CASSVAGGSLSGFPLHF
CDR3 DNA: TGTGCCAGCAGCGTAGCCGGAGGGTCCCTATCGGGGTTCCCCCTCCACTTT
CDR3 length: 17
J gene: TRBJ1-6
D gene: NA
V gene: TRBV9
clone size: NA

CDR3 protein: CASSLRTGRETQYF
CDR3 DNA: TGTGCCAGCAGCTTACGGACAGGGAGGGAGACCCAGTACTTC
CDR3 length: 14
J gene: TRBJ2-5
D gene: TRBD1
V gene: TRBV7-2
clone size: NA

CDR3 protein: CASSAAGTSAYNEQFF
CDR3 DNA: TGTGCCAGCAGCGCCGCCGGGACTAGCGCCTACAATGAGCAGTTCTTC
CDR3 length: 16
J gene: TRBJ2-1
D gene: TRBD2
V gene: TRBV9
clone size: NA

CDR3 protein: CASRLTQGTPGELFF
CDR3 DNA: TGCGCCAGCAGACTGACACAGGGAACACCCGGGGAGCTGTTTTTT
CDR3 length: 15
J gene: TRBJ2-2
D gene: NA
V gene: TRBV5-1
clone size: NA

CDR3 protein: CASSFPLGVTYTQYF
CDR3 DNA: TGTGCCAGCAGTTTCCCCCTGGGAGTCACGTATACGCAGTATTTT
CDR3 length: 15
J gene: TRBJ2-3
D gene: NA
V gene: TRBV28
clone size: NA

CDR3 protein: CARGAGKLFF
CDR3 DNA: TGTGCCCGTGGGGCGGGGAAGCTGTTTTTT
CDR3 length: 10
J gene: TRBJ2-2
D gene: NA
V gene: TRBV7-6
clone size: NA

CDR3 protein: CASSTPRSYSYEQYF
CDR3 DNA: TGTGCCAGCAGCACCCCGCGATCTTACTCCTACGAGCAGTACTTC
CDR3 length: 15
J gene: TRBJ2-7
D gene: NA
V gene: TRBV5-6
clone size: NA

CDR3 protein: CASSLLGEGNIQYF
CDR3 DNA: TGTGCCAGCAGCTTGTTAGGGGAGGGAAACATTCAGTACTTC
CDR3 length: 14
J gene: TRBJ2-4
D gene: TRBD2
V gene: TRBV5-6
clone size: NA

CDR3 protein: CASRTGTLNEKLFF
CDR3 DNA: TGTGCCAGCAGGACCGGGACTCTGAATGAAAAACTGTTTTTT
CDR3 length: 14
J gene: TRBJ1-4
D gene: NA
V gene: TRBV6-6
clone size: NA

CDR3 protein: CASSPVSLRSYEQYF
CDR3 DNA: TGTGCCAGCAGTCCCGTATCCCTCCGGAGCTACGAGCAGTACTTC
CDR3 length: 15
J gene: TRBJ2-7
D gene: NA
V gene: TRBV27
clone size: NA

CDR3 protein: CASSNALWGQYYAEAFF
CDR3 DNA: TGTGCCAGCAGTAACGCTCTGTGGGGACAATATTACGCTGAAGCTTTCTTT
CDR3 length: 17
J gene: TRBJ1-1
D gene: NA
V gene: TRBV5-6
clone size: few

CDR3 protein: CASTPTLAGDTGELFF
CDR3 DNA: TGTGCCAGCACGCCTACACTAGCGGGAGACACCGGGGAGCTGTTTTTT
CDR3 length: 16
J gene: TRBJ2-2
D gene: TRBD2
V gene: TRBV28
clone size: NA

CDR3 protein: CASSKRAWGLAGHTDTQYF
CDR3 DNA: TGTGCCAGCAGCAAAAGAGCCTGGGGACTAGCGGGGCACACAGATACGCAGTATTTT
CDR3 length: 19
J gene: TRBJ2-3
D gene: NA
V gene: TRBV21-1
clone size: NA

CDR3 protein: CASSSLRQGGSTDTQYF
CDR3 DNA: TGTGCCAGCAGTTCGCTCCGACAGGGGGGGAGCACAGATACGCAGTATTTT
CDR3 length: 17
J gene: TRBJ2-3
D gene: TRBD1
V gene: TRBV27
clone size: NA

CDR3 protein: CASRTGGLSGANVLTF
CDR3 DNA: TGTGCCAGCAGGACAGGGGGTCTCTCTGGGGCCAACGTCCTGACTTTC
CDR3 length: 16
J gene: TRBJ2-6
D gene: TRBD1
V gene: TRBV28
clone size: NA

CDR3 protein: CASSQGAGVAYNEQFF
CDR3 DNA: TGCGCCAGCAGCCAAGGGGCGGGAGTGGCCTACAATGAGCAGTTCTTC
CDR3 length: 16
J gene: TRBJ2-1
D gene: TRBD2
V gene: TRBV4-1
clone size: NA

CDR3 protein: CASSLTGRAPFW
CDR3 DNA: TGTGCCAGCAGCTTAACGGGGAGGGCACCCTTTTGG
CDR3 length: 12
J gene: TRBJ2-7
D gene: TRBD2
V gene: TRBV7-3
clone size: NA

CDR3 protein: CASSYSWENGAFF
CDR3 DNA: TGTGCCAGCAGTTACTCATGGGAGAACGGAGCTTTCTTT
CDR3 length: 13
J gene: TRBJ1-1
D gene: NA
V gene: TRBV6-5
clone size: NA

CDR3 protein: CASSDVTGYSYEQYF
CDR3 DNA: TGTGCCAGCAGTGACGTCACAGGCTACTCCTACGAGCAGTACTTC
CDR3 length: 15
J gene: TRBJ2-7
D gene: NA
V gene: TRBV6-4
clone size: NA

CDR3 protein: CASSLGTTNEKLFF
CDR3 DNA: TGTGCCAGCAGCTTAGGTACAACTAATGAAAAACTGTTTTTT
CDR3 length: 14
J gene: TRBJ1-4
D gene: NA
V gene: TRBV7-9
clone size: once

CDR3 protein: CASSSIGLAVTDTQYF
CDR3 DNA: TGTGCCAGCAGTTCTATCGGACTAGCGGTCACAGATACGCAGTATTTT
CDR3 length: 16
J gene: TRBJ2-3
D gene: TRBD2
V gene: TRBV28
clone size: NA

CDR3 protein: CASSVAGTGAAFF
CDR3 DNA: TGTGCCAGCAGCGTTGCCGGGACAGGAGCAGCTTTCTTT
CDR3 length: 13
J gene: TRBJ1-1
D gene: TRBD1
V gene: TRBV9
clone size: NA

CDR3 protein: CAWSGTSGSRFNTGELFF
CDR3 DNA: TGTGCCTGGAGCGGGACTAGCGGGAGTAGATTTAACACCGGGGAGCTGTTTTTT
CDR3 length: 18
J gene: TRBJ2-2
D gene: TRBD2
V gene: TRBV30
clone size: NA

CDR3 protein: CSARAGTGNTEAFF
CDR3 DNA: TGCAGCGCTCGAGCCGGGACAGGGAACACTGAAGCTTTCTTT
CDR3 length: 14
J gene: TRBJ1-1
D gene: TRBD1
V gene: TRBV29-1
clone size: NA

CDR3 protein: CASSTGGRTNEKLFF
CDR3 DNA: TGTGCCAGCAGCACCGGGGGAAGGACTAATGAAAAACTGTTTTTT
CDR3 length: 15
J gene: TRBJ1-4
D gene: NA
V gene: TRBV7-9
clone size: NA